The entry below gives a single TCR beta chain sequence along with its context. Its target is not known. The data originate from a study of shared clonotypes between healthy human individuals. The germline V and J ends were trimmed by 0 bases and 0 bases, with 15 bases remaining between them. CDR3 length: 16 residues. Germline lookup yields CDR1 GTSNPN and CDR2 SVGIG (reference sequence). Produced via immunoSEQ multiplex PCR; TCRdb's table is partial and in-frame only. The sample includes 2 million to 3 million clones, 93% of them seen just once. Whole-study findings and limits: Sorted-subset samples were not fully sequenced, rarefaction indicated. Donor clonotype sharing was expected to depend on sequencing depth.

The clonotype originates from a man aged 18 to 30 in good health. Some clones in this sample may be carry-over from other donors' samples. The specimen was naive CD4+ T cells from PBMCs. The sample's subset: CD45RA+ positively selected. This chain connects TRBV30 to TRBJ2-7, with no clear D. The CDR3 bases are TGTGCCTGGAGTGTCCCGCCTGGCAGGAACTCCTACGAGCAGTACTTC. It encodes CAWSVPPGRNSYEQYF.